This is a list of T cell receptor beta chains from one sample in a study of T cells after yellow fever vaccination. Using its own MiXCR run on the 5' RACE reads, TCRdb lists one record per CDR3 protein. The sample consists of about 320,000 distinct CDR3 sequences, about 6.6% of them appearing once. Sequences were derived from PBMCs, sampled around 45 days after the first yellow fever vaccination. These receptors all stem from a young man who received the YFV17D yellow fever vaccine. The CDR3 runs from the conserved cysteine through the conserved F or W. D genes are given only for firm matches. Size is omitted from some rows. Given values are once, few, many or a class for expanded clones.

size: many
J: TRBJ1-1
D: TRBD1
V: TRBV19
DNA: TGTGCCAGCCGCATCCCAGGGGGAAAAGGTGAAGCTTTCTTT
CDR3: CASRIPGGKGEAFF

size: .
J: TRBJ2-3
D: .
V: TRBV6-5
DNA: TGTGCCAGCAGTTATGGCCGGCTTAGCACAGATACGCAGTATTTT
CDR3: CASSYGRLSTDTQYF

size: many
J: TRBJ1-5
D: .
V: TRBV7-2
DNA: TGTGCCAGCAGCTTAGCGCGGGGCTATCAGCCCCAGCATTTT
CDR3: CASSLARGYQPQHF

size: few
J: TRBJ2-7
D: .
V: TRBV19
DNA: TGTGCCAGTAGCCCCGGAGGTGCAATCTACGAGCAGTACTTC
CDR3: CASSPGGAIYEQYF

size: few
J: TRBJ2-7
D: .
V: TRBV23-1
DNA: TGCGCCAGCAGTCAAAGTCCCCGACAGAGCTCCTACGAGCAGTACTTC
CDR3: CASSQSPRQSSYEQYF

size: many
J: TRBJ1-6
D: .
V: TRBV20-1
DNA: TGCAGTGTAGTACCTCCTCCGGCGGGAATTAATTCACCCCTCCACTTT
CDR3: CSVVPPPAGINSPLHF

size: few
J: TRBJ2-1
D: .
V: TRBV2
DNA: TGTGCCAGCAGTGATGAGCACTTGAGCTCCTACAATGAGCAGTTCTTC
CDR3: CASSDEHLSSYNEQFF

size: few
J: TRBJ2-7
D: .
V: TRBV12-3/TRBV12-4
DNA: TGTGCCAGCACCAGAGGGTTCTACGAGCAGTACTTC
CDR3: CASTRGFYEQYF

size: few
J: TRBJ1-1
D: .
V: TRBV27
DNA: TGTGCCAGCAGTATAAATCGGTACACTGAAGCTTTCTTT
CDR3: CASSINRYTEAFF

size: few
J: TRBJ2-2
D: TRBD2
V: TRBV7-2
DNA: TGTGCCAGCAGCCACGCTAGCGGACCGAACACCGGGGAGCTGTTTTTT
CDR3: CASSHASGPNTGELFF

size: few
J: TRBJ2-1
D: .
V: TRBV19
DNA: TGTGCCAGTAGTATCGTTAGCGTCCGTAGAAATGAGCAGTTCTTC
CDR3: CASSIVSVRRNEQFF

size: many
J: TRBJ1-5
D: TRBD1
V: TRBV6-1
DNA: TGTGCCAGCAGTATCGGACAGGGGAGCAATCAGCCCCAGCATTTT
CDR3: CASSIGQGSNQPQHF

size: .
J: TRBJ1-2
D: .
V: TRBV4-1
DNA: TGCGCCAGCAGCCGCTACGGGGGGAGCTATGGCTACACCTTC
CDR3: CASSRYGGSYGYTF

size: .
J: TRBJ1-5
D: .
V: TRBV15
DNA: TGTGCCACCAGCAGAGACATAGCAGGGCAGCCCCAGCATTTT
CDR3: CATSRDIAGQPQHF

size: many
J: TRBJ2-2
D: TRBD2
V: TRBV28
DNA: TGCGCCAGCAGCTTAGCGGGGGTTACCGGGGAGCTGTTTTTT
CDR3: CASSLAGVTGELFF

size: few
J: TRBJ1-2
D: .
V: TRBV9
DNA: TGTGCCAGCAGCCTCAAAGACAGCGCTGACTATGGCTACACCTTC
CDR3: CASSLKDSADYGYTF

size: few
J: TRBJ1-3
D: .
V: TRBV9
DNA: TGTGCCAGCAGCCAATTGTCGAACACCATATATTTT
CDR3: CASSQLSNTIYF

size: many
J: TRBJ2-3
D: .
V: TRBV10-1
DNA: TGCGCCAGCAGTGCCGGTCTCACAGATACGCAGTATTTT
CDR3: CASSAGLTDTQYF

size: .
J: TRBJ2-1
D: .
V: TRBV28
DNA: TGTGCCAGCAGTCCTCGAACGGCGCGACGTATATACTTC
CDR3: CASSPRTARRIYF

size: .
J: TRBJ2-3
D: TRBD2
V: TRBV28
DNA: TGTGCCAGCAGTCTCGGACTAGCGCCCGGGCCAGATACGCAGTATTTT
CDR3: CASSLGLAPGPDTQYF

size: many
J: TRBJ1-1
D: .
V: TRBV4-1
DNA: TGCGCCAGCAGCCAAGAAGTCGGGGGCGGGACTGAAGCTTTCTTT
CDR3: CASSQEVGGGTEAFF

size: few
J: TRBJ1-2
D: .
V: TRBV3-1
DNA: TGTGCCAGCAGCCGCCGAGAGGTAGACTATGGCTACACCTTC
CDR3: CASSRREVDYGYTF

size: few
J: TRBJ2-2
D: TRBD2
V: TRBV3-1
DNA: TGTGCCAGCAGCCAGCAGACTAGCGGGCGAAACACCGGGGAGCTGTTTTTT
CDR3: CASSQQTSGRNTGELFF

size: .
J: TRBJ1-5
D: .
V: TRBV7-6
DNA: TGTGCCAGCAGCCCCGCAGCTACATATAGCAATCAGCCCCAGCATTTT
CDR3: CASSPAATYSNQPQHF

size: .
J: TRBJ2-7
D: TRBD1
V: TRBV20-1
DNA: TGCAGTGCTCCAATTGGGACAGGGGACGAGCAGTACTTC
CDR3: CSAPIGTGDEQYF

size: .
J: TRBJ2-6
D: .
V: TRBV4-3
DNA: TGCGCCAGCAGCCAAGTCCCCCCTCGATCCTCTGGGGCCAACGTCCTGACTTTC
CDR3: CASSQVPPRSSGANVLTF

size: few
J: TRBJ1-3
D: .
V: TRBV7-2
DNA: TGTGCCAGCAGCCTCAGCGGGGGTATGTCTGGAAACACCATATATTTT
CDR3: CASSLSGGMSGNTIYF

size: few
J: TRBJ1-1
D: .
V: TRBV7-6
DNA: TGTGCCAGCAGCTTAGACGTAATGAACACTGAAGCTTTCTTT
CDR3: CASSLDVMNTEAFF

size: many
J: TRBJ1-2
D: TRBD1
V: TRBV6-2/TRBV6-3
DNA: TGTGCCACCTTACAGGGGGCTATCATTGGCTACACCTTC
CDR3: CATLQGAIIGYTF

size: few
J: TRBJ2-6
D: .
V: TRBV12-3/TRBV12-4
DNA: TGTGCCAGCAGTTCCAGTCACGAGGGGGCCAACGTCCTGACTTTC
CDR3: CASSSSHEGANVLTF

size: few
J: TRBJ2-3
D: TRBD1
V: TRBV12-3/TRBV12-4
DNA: TGTGCCAGCAGTTTCACAGGGGGCGTAGATACGCAGTATTTT
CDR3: CASSFTGGVDTQYF

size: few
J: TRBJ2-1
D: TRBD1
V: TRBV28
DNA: TGTGCCAGCAGTTCTCCCACAGGGGGCGCCTACAATGAGCAGTTCTTC
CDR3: CASSSPTGGAYNEQFF

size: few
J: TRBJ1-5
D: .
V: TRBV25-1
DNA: TGTGCCAGCAGTGAAATCGAAGCATACCAGCCCCAGCATTTT
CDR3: CASSEIEAYQPQHF

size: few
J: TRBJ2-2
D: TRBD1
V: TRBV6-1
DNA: TGTGCCAGCAGTGAACGGACAGGGTGGACCGGGGAGCTGTTTTTT
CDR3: CASSERTGWTGELFF

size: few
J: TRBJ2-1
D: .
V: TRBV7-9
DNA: TGTGCCAGCAGACCACCGGCCCGTGAGCAGTTCTTC
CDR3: CASRPPAREQFF

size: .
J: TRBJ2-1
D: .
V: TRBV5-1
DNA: TGCGCCAGCAGCCCCATGATGGGGACGATCTACAATGAGCAGTTCTTC
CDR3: CASSPMMGTIYNEQFF

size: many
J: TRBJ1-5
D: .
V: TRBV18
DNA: TGTGCCAGCTCATCGCAGGGAGCTCAGCCCCAGCATTTT
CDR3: CASSSQGAQPQHF

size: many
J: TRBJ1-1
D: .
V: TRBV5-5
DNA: TGTGCCAGCAGCGTGGAAGGGAGGCAGGCTTTCTTT
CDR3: CASSVEGRQAFF

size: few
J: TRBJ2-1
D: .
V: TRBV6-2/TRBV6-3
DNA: TGTGCCAGCAGTCCCGGACTAAACGCCTACAATGAGCAGTTCTTC
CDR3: CASSPGLNAYNEQFF

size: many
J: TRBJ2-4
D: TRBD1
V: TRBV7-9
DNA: TGTGCCAGCAGCCACGGACAGGTCCTAACCAAAAACATTCAGTACTTC
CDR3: CASSHGQVLTKNIQYF

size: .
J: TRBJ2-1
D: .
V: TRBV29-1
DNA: TGCAGCGTTGCTGAGCAGTTCTTC
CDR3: CSVAEQFF

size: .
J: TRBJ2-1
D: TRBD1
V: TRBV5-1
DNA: TGCGCCAGCAGCTCAACCCCGACCGGGACAGGGGCCTGGAATGAGCAGTTCTTC
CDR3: CASSSTPTGTGAWNEQFF

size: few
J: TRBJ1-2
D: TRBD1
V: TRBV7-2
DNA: TGTGCCAGCAGCCTAAGGGGGGAGGAGGGGGCGACATATGGCTACACCTTC
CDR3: CASSLRGEEGATYGYTF

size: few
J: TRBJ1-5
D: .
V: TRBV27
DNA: TGTGCCAGCAGTTTAGGGGGCCCCCATCAGCCCCAGCATTTT
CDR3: CASSLGGPHQPQHF

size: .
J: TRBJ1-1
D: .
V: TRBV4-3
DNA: TGCGCCAGCAGCCCAGAGTTGATAGGAACTGAAGCTTTCTTT
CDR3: CASSPELIGTEAFF